This T cell receptor (beta chain) was identified during a study of neurological immune-mediated disorders. Study-level points and caveats: Phylogenetic grouping put 18 of 34 multiple sclerosis patients' repertoires into one related-CDR3 cluster, a possible signature. HTLV-1-associated myelopathy had the most TCR clonal expansion, and multiple sclerosis had the least, less than healthy controls.

This clonotype was observed a few times. The antigen is undetermined. With 6 bases clipped from V and 5 bases from J, the junction kept 4 bases outside the gene matches. The CDR3 has 15 residues. Germline CDR1 is LGHDT and CDR2 is YNNKEL (reference sequence). Each TCR transcript was tagged with a 10-nucleotide random UMI during 5'RACE. TCRdb reanalysed the 5' RACE reads using MiXCR and keeps one entry per CDR3 protein. The table records tens of thousands of distinct CDR3 sequences, roughly 2.5% of them present only once. This receptor was obtained from a woman between 50 and 59 years old with multiple sclerosis. The source material was PBMCs. The genes are TRBV3-1 and TRBJ2-2; 12 bases fit TRBD2. CDR3 nucleotide sequence: TGTGCCAGCAGACTGACTAGCGGGAGTACCGGGGAGCTGTTTTTT. Its translation: CASRLTSGSTGELFF.